One and the same sample provided the 27 T cell receptor beta chains below, sequenced in a study of Graves' ophthalmopathy and Graves' hyperthyroidism. Using RNA transcripts, the TCR beta CDR3 regions were amplified. Second-round multiplex PCR followed a first-round RT-PCR using HTBI primers. TCRdb reprocessed the multiplex PCR reads with MiXCR, giving one entry per CDR3 protein. The sample includes some 370,000 distinct CDR3 sequences, approximately 18% seen only once; the top ten take around 2.4%. The sample was peripheral blood. These receptors all come from an adult woman with stable Graves' hyperthyroidism.

This clonotype was counted between two and nine times. The rearrangement uses TRBV7-9 and TRBJ2-5; weak D call: TRBD2 (5 bases). Germline V lookup: CDR1 SEHNR, CDR2 FQNEAQ (reference sequence). This CDR3 region has 12 residues. Trimming removed 6 bases at V and 6 bases at J, with 11 bases between. The CDR3 here is CASRLGEKTQYF. The CDR3 bases are TGTGCCAGCAGACTGGGAGAAAAGACCCAGTACTTC.

This clonotype appeared many times. The rearrangement uses TRBV7-8 and TRBJ2-7; D perhaps matches TRBD2 (5 bases). CDR3 size: 14 residues. V lost 1 base, J lost 5 bases, and 12 bases lay in between. The germline gives CDR1 SGHVS, CDR2 FQNEAQ. This CDR3 reads CASSLVGSVHEQYF. CDR3 nucleotides: TGTGCCAGCAGCTTAGTCGGTAGCGTGCACGAGCAGTACTTC. The full variable domain, completed using reference TRBV7-8 and TRBJ2-7, is GAGVSQSPRYKVAKRGQDVALRCDPISGHVSLFWYQQALGQGPEFLTYFQNEAQLDKSGLPSDRFFAERPEGSVSTLKIQRTQQEDSAVYLCASSLVGSVHEQYFGPGTRLTVT.

Ten or more counts support this clonotype. The CDR3: CASSYSRTGDSGQYF. CDR3 coding DNA: TGTGCCAGCAGTTACTCACGGACAGGGGACTCCGGGCAGTACTTC. The chain recombines TRBV6-5 with TRBJ2-7; 9 bases agree with TRBD1. The J segment lost 9 bases and the V segment lost 0 bases, leaving 9 bases of the junction unmatched. The CDR3 extends over 15 amino acids. The germline gives CDR1 MNHEY, CDR2 SVGAGI.

This clonotype was seen repeatedly, ten times or more. This sequence joins TRBV25-1 and TRBJ1-5; D is perhaps TRBD1 (5 bases). This CDR3 comprises 16 residues. V lost 5 bases and J lost 3, with 17 bases in between. Germline loops: CDR1 MGHDK, CDR2 SYGVNS. The CDR3 is CASSLGTLGSNQPQHF. The CDR3 DNA reads as TGTGCCAGCAGTTTAGGGACGTTGGGCTCCAATCAGCCCCAGCATTTT.

This clonotype was seen more than once but under ten times. In nucleotides, the CDR3 is TGTGCCAGCAGCCCCGGGACTAGCGGGAGGGAGGGCTATCGGGATCAGTACTTC. It yields the protein CASSPGTSGREGYRDQYF. The chain joins TRBV12-3 or TRBV12-4 to TRBJ2-7; 16 bases fit TRBD2. The V segment lost 6 bases and the J segment 10 bases; nucleotides outside the gene matches: 18. This CDR3 spans 18 amino acids.

This chain links TRBV27 with TRBJ2-3; no firm D call. This CDR3 is built from 14 residues. Germline CDR1 is MNHEY and CDR2 is SMNVEV (reference sequence). V dropped 3 bases and J dropped 1 base, with 8 bases sitting between them. CDR3 in amino acids: CASSFGRGTDTQYF. The CDR3 DNA reads as TGTGCCAGCAGTTTCGGCAGAGGCACAGATACGCAGTATTTT.

This clonotype was seen a few times. Mismatch with germline at one junction end may stem from a read error. V usage is TRBV6-2 or TRBV6-3 and J usage is TRBJ1-1; D is perhaps TRBD1 (6 bases). Germline CDR1 is MNHEY and CDR2 is SVGEGT. This CDR3 is built from 14 residues. CDR3 residues: CASRRDRDTTAYYF. The CDR3 region has the DNA TGTGCCAGCCGTCGTGACCGGGACACCACCGCCTACTACTTT.

This chain joins TRBV28 and TRBJ2-6; D is unresolved. The germline gives CDR1 MDHEN, CDR2 SYDVKM. V was pared by 1 base and J by 1 base, with 14 bases between. This CDR3 is built from 18 residues. Here the CDR3 reads CASSLSPGWGSGANVLTF. The CDR3 nucleotides are TGTGCCAGCAGTTTATCCCCCGGGTGGGGTTCTGGGGCCAACGTCCTGACTTTC.

At least ten counts were recorded for this clonotype. The CDR3 sequence: CASSAGGTAGERQPQHF. CDR3 DNA sequence: TGTGCCAGCAGCGCCGGTGGGACAGCGGGCGAAAGGCAGCCCCAGCATTTT. The chain uses TRBV7-2 and TRBJ1-5, with 7 bases aligning to TRBD1. The V segment lost 5 bases and the J segment 7 bases; nucleotides outside the gene matches: 17. CDR1 SGHTA and CDR2 FQGNSA come from the germline V gene. This CDR3 has 17 residues.

This sequence joins TRBV7-9 and TRBJ1-1, with 8 positions matching TRBD1. The CDR3 contains 14 residues. Per germline, CDR1 SEHNR and CDR2 FQNEAQ (reference sequence). J was trimmed by 7 bases and V by 5 bases; bases with no gene match: 9. The CDR3 DNA reads TGTGCCAGCAGCCACCCGCAGGACAGGGATGAAGCTTTCTTT. Residues: CASSHPQDRDEAFF.

This clonotype was observed many times. This sequence joins TRBV28 and TRBJ1-2, with D unresolved. Trimming stripped 3 bases from V and 3 bases from J, with 11 bases between. This CDR3 spans 14 amino acids. Germline values: CDR1 MDHEN, CDR2 SYDVKM. The CDR3 nucleotides are TGTGCCAGCAGTTTCCTGGGCGGTGACTATGGCTACACCTTC. As protein: CASSFLGGDYGYTF.

The chain recombines TRBV6-5 with TRBJ2-4, with D perhaps given as TRBD1 or TRBD2 (6 bases each). CDR3 size: 16 residues. The germline gives CDR1 MNHEY, CDR2 SVGAGI. V lost 2 bases and J 0 bases, leaving 11 bases between the germline ends. The CDR3 spells CASSYPGAAAKNIQYF. CDR3 DNA sequence: TGTGCCAGCAGTTACCCGGGGGCAGCAGCCAAAAACATTCAGTACTTC.

The genes are TRBV28 and TRBJ1-1, with 8 bases identical to TRBD1. Trimming at V came to 5 bases and at J to 5 bases, leaving 10 bases not matched to a gene. Germline CDR1 is MDHEN and CDR2 is SYDVKM. The CDR3 length is 15 residues. The CDR3 coding sequence is TGTGCCAGCAGTAAACGCCCGACAGGGGTAACTGAAGCTTTCTTT. Protein sequence: CASSKRPTGVTEAFF.

This clonotype was observed at least ten times. The chain employs TRBV24-1 and TRBJ2-7, with D tentatively TRBD1 or TRBD2 (6 bases each). Trimming took 6 bases from V and 5 from J, leaving 13 bases between them. The CDR3 is made up of 13 amino acids. Germline CDR1 KGHDR, CDR2 SFDVKD. CDR3: CATSPGALNEQYF. CDR3 coding DNA: TGTGCCACCAGTCCGGGGGCGTTGAACGAGCAGTACTTC.

This clonotype was seen many times. The genes are TRBV27 and TRBJ1-1, with TRBD1 matching over 7 bases. Germline CDR1 and CDR2: MNHEY and SMNVEV (reference sequence). V trimming: 7 bases; J trimming: 4 bases; junction bases outside the gene matches: 12. The CDR3 covers 15 residues. The CDR3 DNA sequence: TGTGCCAGCACACCGACAGGGAGGAGGGGCACTGAAGCTTTCTTT. It translates to CASTPTGRRGTEAFF.

This clonotype was counted a few times. The chain couples TRBV10-3 to TRBJ1-1; no definite D call. Germline V gene sequence: CDR1 ENHRY, CDR2 SYGVKD. The CDR3 covers 16 residues. Trimming pared 2 bases from V and 5 bases from J, leaving 18 bases between. The CDR3 here is CAISEDRNGGTTEAFF. Written as DNA, the CDR3 is TGTGCCATCAGTGAGGATAGGAACGGTGGAACGACTGAAGCTTTCTTT.

This clonotype has a count of ten or more. This chain connects TRBV20-1 to TRBJ1-1; 7 positions agree with TRBD1. CDR1 is DFQATT, CDR2 SNEGSKA, per germline (reference sequence). Trimming took 0 bases from V and 4 from J; bases not matched to a gene: 2. The CDR3 consists of 13 residues. CDR3: CSARDQGVTEAFF. Written as DNA, the CDR3 is TGCAGTGCTAGAGACCAGGGGGTCACTGAAGCTTTCTTT.

This clonotype was counted at least ten times. The chain carries TRBV28 and TRBJ1-1, with 9 bases identical to TRBD1. Germline V gene sequence: CDR1 MDHEN, CDR2 SYDVKM. The length of the CDR3 is 16 residues. V was pared by 0 bases and J by 0 bases, with 2 bases of the junction left unmatched. The CDR3 DNA reads as TGTGCCAGCAGTTTATGGGGACAGGGTATGAACACTGAAGCTTTCTTT. It codes for CASSLWGQGMNTEAFF.

This clonotype was found many times. This is likely a read error, given that the CDR3 carries no conserved phenylalanine or tryptophan at its end. The DNA is left out, because the CDR3 cannot be placed on it with certainty; the CDR3 is given as TCRdb lists it. V gene TRBV7-8 combines with J gene TRBJ2-7; the table's TRBD2 call for D was not verified on the DNA. CDR1 and CDR2 (germline): SGHVS, FQNEAQ. The length of the CDR3 is 13 amino acids, counting both ends. The CDR3 is CASSLGPGLAGAH.

In its sample, this clonotype was seen many times. This sequence joins TRBV27 and TRBJ2-2, with D perhaps matching TRBD2 (5 bases). The germline CDR1 and CDR2 sequences are MNHEY and SMNVEV (reference sequence). V lost 0 bases and J 5 bases, leaving 19 bases between the germline ends. This CDR3 region has 18 residues. CDR3 bases: TGTGCCAGCAGTTTATCGCCCCAGGCGTTTGGGGAGACCGGGGAGCTGTTTTTT. Amino acid sequence: CASSLSPQAFGETGELFF.

The chain employs TRBV4-1 and TRBJ2-2, with D possibly called TRBD1 or TRBD2 (6 bases each). The CDR3 sequence is 20 residues long. Trimming took off 3 bases at V and 5 bases at J, with 28 bases between the two ends. Germline V gene sequence: CDR1 MGHRA, CDR2 YSYEKL. The CDR3 region has the DNA TGCGCCAGCAGCCATAACTACGCCGTGGGGGGCATAACAGCGACCGGGGAGCTGTTTTTT. This translates into CASSHNYAVGGITATGELFF.

Details on this clonotype: A much larger clone lies a single base off, so this may be a read error. The rearrangement joins TRBV28 to TRBJ2-7; D uncertain. Germline V gives CDR1 MDHEN, CDR2 SYDVKM. CDR3 length: 12 amino acids. The CDR3 bases are TGTGCCAGCGTTGGCACCCTCTACGAGCGGTACTTC. Translation: CASVGTLYERYF. Drawing the rest from reference TRBV28 and TRBJ2-7, the complete variable domain is DVKVTQSSRYLVKRTGEKVFLECVQDMDHENMFWYRQDPGLGLRLIYFSYDVKMKEKGDIPEGYSVSREKKERFSLILESASTNQTSMYLCASVGTLYERYFGPGTRLTVT.

This clonotype appeared many times. This chain uses TRBV12-3 or TRBV12-4 with TRBJ2-3; D call uncertain. Trimming removed 5 bases at V and 3 bases at J, with 3 bases between. The CDR3 has 11 amino acids. The CDR3 DNA sequence: TGTGCCAGCAGTCAGACAGATACGCAGTATTTT. This translates into CASSQTDTQYF.

The table lists this clonotype with many counts. This sequence joins TRBV3-1 and TRBJ2-7; tentative D call: TRBD2 (5 bases). CDR3 length equals 16 residues. In germline, CDR1 is LGHDT, CDR2 YNNKEL (reference sequence). Trimming left V 5 bases short and J 0 bases short, with 17 bases between. CDR3: CASSLAGRVHSYEQYF. In DNA form, the CDR3 reads TGTGCCAGCAGCTTGGCTGGGCGGGTGCACTCCTACGAGCAGTACTTC.

This clonotype was observed a handful of times. The CDR3 DNA is TGCAGCGTTGAAGCCGCGGGACAGGGTCTCTACGAGCAGTACTTC. This codes for CSVEAAGQGLYEQYF. J is TRBJ2-7 and V is TRBV29-1; 9 positions agree with TRBD1. V dropped 1 base and J dropped 3; count of bases not matched to a gene: 7. The V gene's germline CDR1 is SQVTM and CDR2 ANQGSEA. The CDR3 sequence is 15 residues long.

This clonotype was counted a few times. A much larger clone lies one base from this, so it may be a read error. The chain has TRBV5-1 and TRBJ2-5; a weak D match, TRBD2 (5 bases). The CDR3 is 15 residues long. Germline V gene data show CDR1 as SGHRS and CDR2 as YFSETQ. The V and J ends lost 0 bases and 8 bases respectively, with 17 bases between them. The CDR3 nucleotides are TGCGCCAGCAGCTTGGAGGGAGCGAGTCGAGATACCCAGTACTTC. It yields the protein CASSLEGASRDTQYF.

The rearrangement uses TRBV3-1 and TRBJ2-5; perhaps TRBD1 as D (6 bases). Trimming removed 1 base at V and 1 base at J, with 10 bases between. The CDR3 has 15 amino acids. Germline V gene data show CDR1 as LGHDT and CDR2 as YNNKEL (reference sequence). The CDR3 nucleotides are TGTGCCAGCAGCCAAGGGACAGACCCCCAAGAGACCCAGTACTTC. Protein product: CASSQGTDPQETQYF.